This passage covers 5 T cell receptor beta chains from one sample sequenced in a study of blood T cell repertoires in COVID-19. Clones were sequenced by immunoSEQ multiplex PCR, and TCRdb holds only the in-frame ones, with some missing. The data show some 250,000 clones, with almost 85% seen just once and approximately 15% held by the top ten. Input material: PBMCs or T cells enriched from blood (not recorded which). The receptors were sampled from a middle-aged man who had recovered from COVID-19.

This sequence joins TRBV29-1 and TRBJ2-7, with a weak D call TRBD1 (6 bases). Looked up from germline, CDR1 is SQVTM and CDR2 is ANQGSEA. The V end was cut by 5 bases, the J end by 0 bases, with 11 bases between. This CDR3 has 13 residues. Written as DNA, the CDR3 is TGCAGCGTTTTCACAGGGCACTCCTACGAGCAGTACTTC. Amino acids: CSVFTGHSYEQYF.

This clone was detected only a few times. This chain uses TRBV11-2 with TRBJ2-7, with a possible D match to TRBD1 (6 bases). Germline CDR1 SGHAT, CDR2 FQNNGV. V was cut by 6 bases and J by 2 bases, with 8 bases left in between. This CDR3 comprises 12 residues. The CDR3 sequence: CASSRQAYEQYF. The CDR3 DNA follows: TGTGCCAGCAGTCGACAGGCCTACGAGCAGTACTTC.

The chain couples TRBV5-1 to TRBJ2-7, with 9 bases matching TRBD1. This CDR3 spans 16 amino acids. Germline V gene sequence: CDR1 SGHRS, CDR2 YFSETQ. J lost 3 bases, V lost 0 bases, and 7 bases had no gene match. The CDR3 loop reads CASSLAKGDRVYEQYF. The DNA of the CDR3 is TGCGCCAGCAGCTTGGCCAAGGGGGACAGGGTCTACGAGCAGTACTTC.

This chain uses TRBV9 with TRBJ2-1, with D possibly TRBD2 on 6 matching bases. Germline V gene lookup returns CDR1 SGDLS and CDR2 YYNGEE. Trimming shortened V by 4 bases and J by 0 bases, and 11 bases separated the two germline ends. This CDR3 region has 15 residues. The CDR3 is CASSSGGSSYNEQFF. The CDR3 nucleotides read TGTGCCAGCAGCTCCGGGGGTAGCTCCTACAATGAGCAGTTCTTC. Supplemented by reference TRBV9 and TRBJ2-1, the full variable domain reads DSGVTQTPKHLITATGQRVTLRCSPRSGDLSVYWYQQSLDQGLQFLIQYYNGEERAKGNILERFSAQQFPDLHSELNLSSLELGDSALYFCASSSGGSSYNEQFFGPGTRLTVL.

J is TRBJ1-5 and V is TRBV6-2 or TRBV6-3; D is unresolved. Germline-derived CDR1 and CDR2 are MNHEY and SVGEGT. V shed 5 bases and J shed 7 bases, with 15 bases lying between them. This CDR3 is 14 amino acids long. The CDR3 bases are TGTGCCAGCAGTCAGGTAACCCGAGGGCAGCCCCAGCATTTT. Protein: CASSQVTRGQPQHF.